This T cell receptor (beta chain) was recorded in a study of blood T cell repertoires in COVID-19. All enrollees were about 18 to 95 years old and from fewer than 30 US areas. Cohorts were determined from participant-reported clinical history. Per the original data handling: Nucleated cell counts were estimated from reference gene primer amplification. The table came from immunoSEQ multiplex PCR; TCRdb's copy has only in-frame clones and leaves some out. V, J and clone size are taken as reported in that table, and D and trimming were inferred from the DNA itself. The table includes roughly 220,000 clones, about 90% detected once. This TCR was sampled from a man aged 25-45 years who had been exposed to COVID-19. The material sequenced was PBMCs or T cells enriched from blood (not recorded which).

The CDR3 sequence is CASIRTGGIYGYTF. The CDR3 DNA reads as TGTGCCAGTATCCGGACAGGGGGCATCTATGGCTACACCTTC. This chain uses TRBV19 with TRBJ1-2; the match to TRBD1 covers 11 bases. Per germline, CDR1 LNHDA and CDR2 SQIVND (reference sequence). CDR3 length: 14 residues. The ends lost 7 bases at V and 4 bases at J; junction bases unmatched: 5.